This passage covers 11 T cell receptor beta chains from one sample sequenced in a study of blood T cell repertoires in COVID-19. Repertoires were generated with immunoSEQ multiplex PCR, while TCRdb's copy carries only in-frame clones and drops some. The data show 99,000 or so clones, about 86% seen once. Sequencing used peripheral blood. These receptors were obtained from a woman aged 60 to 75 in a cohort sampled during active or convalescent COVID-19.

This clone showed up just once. Written as DNA, the CDR3 is TGCGCCAGCACCGAAATTGGTCAGTCGAACACTGAAGCTTTCTTT. It specifies CASTEIGQSNTEAFF. The chain recombines TRBV5-1 with TRBJ1-1; D remains unclear. V lost 6 bases, J lost 1 base, and 16 bases lay in between. The CDR3 covers 15 residues. Germline V gene sequence: CDR1 SGHRS, CDR2 YFSETQ.

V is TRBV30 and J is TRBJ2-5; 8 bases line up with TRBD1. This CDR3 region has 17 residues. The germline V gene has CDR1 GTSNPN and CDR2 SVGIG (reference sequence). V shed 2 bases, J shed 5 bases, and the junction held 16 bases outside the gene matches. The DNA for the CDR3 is TGTGCCTGGAGTTCGGGGCAGGGGGCGCAAGGGTGGGAGACCCAGTACTTC. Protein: CAWSSGQGAQGWETQYF. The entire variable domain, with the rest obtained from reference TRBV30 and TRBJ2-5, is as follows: SQTIHQWPATLVQPVGSPLSLECTVEGTSNPNLYWYRQAAGRGLQLLFYSVGIGQISSEVPQNLSASRPQDRQFILSSKKLLLSDSGFYLCAWSSGQGAQGWETQYFGPGTRLLVL.

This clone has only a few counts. The CDR3 sequence is CASTNLRGRSGNTIYF. In DNA form, the CDR3 reads TGTGCCAGCACCAATCTTCGGGGTCGATCTGGAAACACCATATATTTT. The rearrangement uses TRBV11-2 and TRBJ1-3; D is unclear. The V end lost 7 bases, the J end lost 1 base, and 17 bases lay between the germline ends. Germline CDR1 is SGHAT and CDR2 is FQNNGV. CDR3 length: 16 amino acids.

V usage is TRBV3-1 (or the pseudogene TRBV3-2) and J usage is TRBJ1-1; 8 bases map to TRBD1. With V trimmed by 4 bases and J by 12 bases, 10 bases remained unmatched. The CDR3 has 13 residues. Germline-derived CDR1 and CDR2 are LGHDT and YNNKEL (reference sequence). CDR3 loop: CASSPGQGQGPFF. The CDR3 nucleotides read TGTGCCAGCAGCCCAGGACAGGGCCAGGGGCCTTTCTTT.

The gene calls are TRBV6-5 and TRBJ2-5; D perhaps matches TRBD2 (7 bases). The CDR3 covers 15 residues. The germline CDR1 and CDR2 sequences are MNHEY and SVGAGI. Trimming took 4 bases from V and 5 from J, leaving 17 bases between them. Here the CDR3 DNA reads TGTGCCAGCAGTTCCACGGACGGGGGGCCCGAGACCCAGTACTTC. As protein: CASSSTDGGPETQYF.

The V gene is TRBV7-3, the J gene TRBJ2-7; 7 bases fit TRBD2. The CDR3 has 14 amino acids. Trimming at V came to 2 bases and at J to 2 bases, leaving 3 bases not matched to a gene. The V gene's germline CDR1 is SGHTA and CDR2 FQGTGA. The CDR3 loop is CASSLGGGAYEQYF. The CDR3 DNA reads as TGTGCCAGCAGCTTAGGCGGGGGTGCCTACGAGCAGTACTTC.

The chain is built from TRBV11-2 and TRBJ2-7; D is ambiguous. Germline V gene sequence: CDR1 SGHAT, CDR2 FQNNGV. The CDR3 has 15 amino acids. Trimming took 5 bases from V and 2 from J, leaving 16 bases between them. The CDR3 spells CASSPHSRGPYEQYF. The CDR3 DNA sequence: TGTGCCAGCAGCCCTCACTCTCGAGGCCCCTACGAGCAGTACTTC.

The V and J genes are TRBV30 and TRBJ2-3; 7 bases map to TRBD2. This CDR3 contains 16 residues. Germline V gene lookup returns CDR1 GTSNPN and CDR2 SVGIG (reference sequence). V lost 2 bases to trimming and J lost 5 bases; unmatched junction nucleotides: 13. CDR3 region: CAWSHILGRGVDTQYF. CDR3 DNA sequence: TGTGCCTGGAGTCACATACTGGGGAGGGGAGTAGATACGCAGTATTTT.

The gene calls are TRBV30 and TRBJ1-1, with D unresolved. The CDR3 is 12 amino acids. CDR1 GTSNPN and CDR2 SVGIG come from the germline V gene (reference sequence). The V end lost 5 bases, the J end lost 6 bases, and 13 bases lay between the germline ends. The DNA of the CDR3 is TGTGCCTGGGGGCGGCAGTCATCTGAAGCTTTCTTT. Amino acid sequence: CAWGRQSSEAFF. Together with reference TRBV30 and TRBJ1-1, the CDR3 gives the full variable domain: SQTIHQWPATLVQPVGSPLSLECTVEGTSNPNLYWYRQAAGRGLQLLFYSVGIGQISSEVPQNLSASRPQDRQFILSSKKLLLSDSGFYLCAWGRQSSEAFFGQGTRLTVV.

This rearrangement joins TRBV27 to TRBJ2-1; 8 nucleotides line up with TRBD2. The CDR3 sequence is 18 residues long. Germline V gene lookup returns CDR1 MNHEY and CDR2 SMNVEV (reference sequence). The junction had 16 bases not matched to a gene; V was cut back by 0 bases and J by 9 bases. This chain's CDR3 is CASSLSNRGGGTAGEQFF. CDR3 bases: TGTGCCAGCAGTTTATCGAATCGGGGCGGGGGGACGGCAGGTGAGCAGTTCTTC.

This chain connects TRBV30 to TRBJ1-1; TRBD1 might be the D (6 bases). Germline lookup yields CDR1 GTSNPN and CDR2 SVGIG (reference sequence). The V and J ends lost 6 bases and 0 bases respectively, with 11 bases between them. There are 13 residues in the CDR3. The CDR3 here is CACSGDLNTEAFF. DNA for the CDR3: TGTGCCTGTTCAGGGGATTTGAACACTGAAGCTTTCTTT. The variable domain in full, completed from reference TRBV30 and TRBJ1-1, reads SQTIHQWPATLVQPVGSPLSLECTVEGTSNPNLYWYRQAAGRGLQLLFYSVGIGQISSEVPQNLSASRPQDRQFILSSKKLLLSDSGFYLCACSGDLNTEAFFGQGTRLTVV.